Below, 18 T cell receptor beta chains from the same sample are listed, as sequenced in a study of blood T cells in healthy people across ages. Combining a sample-barcoded 5' primer with a J-beta primer mix, a second PCR ran for roughly 6 to 11 cycles. TCRdb recomputed calls from the 5' RACE reads with MiXCR, one row per CDR3 protein. The table has approximately 1.5 million distinct CDR3 sequences, approximately 43% seen once. Sequencing was done on a sample of blood. These receptor sequences come from a woman aged 18-35 years in good health.

This clonotype was detected ten times or more. The CDR3, as DNA: TGTGCCAGCAGTTACTCGTTTTCGGAGACCCAGTACTTC. Protein: CASSYSFSETQYF. V gene TRBV6-5 combines with J gene TRBJ2-5; no clear D. The CDR3 runs to 13 residues. V was clipped by 0 bases and J by 5 bases, with 7 bases between them. The germline gives CDR1 MNHEY, CDR2 SVGAGI.

This clonotype was recorded only once. The gene calls are TRBV20-1 and TRBJ2-7; D gene ambiguous. V lost 3 bases to trimming and J lost 4 bases, with 10 bases between them. CDR3 length equals 12 residues. Per the germline V gene, CDR1 is DFQATT and CDR2 is SNEGSKA (reference sequence). CDR3 sequence: CSASNPKYEQYF. The CDR3 DNA sequence: TGCAGTGCTAGTAACCCTAAATACGAGCAGTACTTC.

The CDR3 reads CASNTAYGGLLGKKLFF. DNA for the CDR3: TGTGCCAGCAACACAGCGTACGGGGGCCTCCTGGGAAAAAAACTGTTTTTT. The chain recombines TRBV7-2 with TRBJ1-4; TRBD1 might be the D (6 bases). The CDR3 is made up of 17 amino acids. V gave up 7 bases and J gave up 9 bases, with 27 bases separating them. Germline V gene sequence: CDR1 SGHTA, CDR2 FQGNSA.

The chain uses TRBV28 and TRBJ2-1; D perhaps matches TRBD2 (5 bases). The CDR3 contains 15 residues. V was pared by 7 bases and J by 9 bases, with 22 bases between. Germline CDR1 reads MDHEN; CDR2 reads SYDVKM. CDR3 sequence reads: CASTFVSGRVSEQFF. The DNA of the CDR3 is TGTGCCAGCACCTTTGTTTCGGGAAGGGTTAGTGAGCAGTTCTTC. Full variable domain (missing parts from reference TRBV28 and TRBJ2-1): DVKVTQSSRYLVKRTGEKVFLECVQDMDHENMFWYRQDPGLGLRLIYFSYDVKMKEKGDIPEGYSVSREKKERFSLILESASTNQTSMYLCASTFVSGRVSEQFFGPGTRLTVL.

CDR3 coding DNA: TGCGCCAGCAGCTTGGCCGCGGGGAACTACAATGAGCAGTTCTTC. Its translation: CASSLAAGNYNEQFF. The chain uses TRBV5-1 and TRBJ2-1; D is perhaps TRBD2 (6 bases). The CDR3 runs to 15 residues. The V end was cut by 0 bases, the J end by 3 bases, with 10 bases between. Germline-derived CDR1 and CDR2 are SGHRS and YFSETQ.

The genes are TRBV6-5 and TRBJ1-2; 8 bases are shared with TRBD1. The CDR3 has 15 residues. V trimming: 7 bases; J trimming: 8 bases; junction bases outside the gene matches: 15. Germline-derived CDR1 and CDR2 are MNHEY and SVGAGI. In DNA form, the CDR3 reads TGTGCCAGCACCTTGACAGGGGCGAGGGGCGAGGGCTACACCTTC. Translating gives CASTLTGARGEGYTF.

The V and J genes are TRBV21-1 and TRBJ1-3. TRBV21-1 is deemed a pseudogene. This CDR3 comprises 15 residues. The CDR3 region has the DNA TGTGCCAGCAGCAAAAAAACGGGCTCTGGAAACACCATATATTTT. This encodes CASSKKTGSGNTIYF.

CDR3 nucleotide sequence: TGTGCCAGCAGTGAACGCGGGACAGGGAGGGACACTGAAGCTTTCTTT. Protein sequence: CASSERGTGRDTEAFF. V usage is TRBV25-1 and J usage is TRBJ1-1; 9 bases match TRBD1. The CDR3 contains 16 residues. Germline V gene lookup returns CDR1 MGHDK and CDR2 SYGVNS. The V and J ends lost 2 bases and 3 bases, in that order; junction bases with no gene match: 7.

The V gene is TRBV2, the J gene TRBJ2-7; D gene unclear. Germline V CDR1 and CDR2: SNHLY, FYNNEI. This CDR3 is built from 11 residues. With 4 bases removed from V and 7 bases from J, the gap between germline ends came to 8 bases. CDR3 DNA sequence: TGTGCCAGCAGTGTTGGGGAAGAGCAGTACTTC. Translated, it gives CASSVGEEQYF.

This clonotype was seen a handful of times. The chain is built from TRBV20-1 and TRBJ2-5; no clear D gene. The length of the CDR3 is 13 residues. CDR1 is DFQATT, CDR2 SNEGSKA, per germline (reference sequence). The V and J ends lost 0 bases and 7 bases respectively, with 12 bases between them. For the CDR3, the DNA is TGCAGTGCTAGAGATGAAGTTCCTATGACCCAGTACTTC. As protein: CSARDEVPMTQYF.

The rearrangement uses TRBV29-1 and TRBJ2-5; D may be TRBD1 (5 bases). The CDR3 is 11 amino acids. Trimming shortened V by 6 bases and J by 5 bases, and 10 bases separated the two germline ends. CDR1 is SQVTM, CDR2 ANQGSEA, per germline. CDR3 loop: CSVQGLETQYF. DNA of the CDR3: TGCAGCGTGCAGGGTTTGGAGACCCAGTACTTC.

CDR3 amino acids: CSVPTGNSNQPQHF. DNA for the CDR3: TGCAGCGTCCCGACAGGGAATAGCAATCAGCCCCAGCATTTT. The J gene is TRBJ1-5, the V gene TRBV29-1; 7 bases line up with TRBD1. The CDR3 is made up of 14 amino acids. After removal of 6 bases from V and 0 bases from J, the junction contained 5 bases not matched to a gene. The germline V gene encodes CDR1 SQVTM and CDR2 ANQGSEA.

On this clonotype: The junction departs from the called germline gene at one end, perhaps through a read error. The chain links TRBV7-9 to TRBJ2-7; possibly TRBD2 for D (5 bases). Per the germline V gene, CDR1 is SEHNR and CDR2 is FQNEAQ (reference sequence). This CDR3 comprises 16 residues. This chain's CDR3 is CASSGPSRTDSYEQYF. The CDR3, as DNA: TGCGCCAGCAGCGGACCCTCCCGGACGGATTCCTACGAGCAGTACTTC.

This chain links TRBV6-5 with TRBJ2-5; a weak D match, TRBD2 (7 bases). V was cut by 6 bases and J by 11 bases, with 25 bases left in between. CDR1 and CDR2 from the germline V gene are MNHEY and SVGAGI. The CDR3 loop spans 15 amino acids. CDR3 DNA sequence: TGTGCCAGCAGCCCTCTTACTGGCGGGGGCAATGAGCAGTACTTC. It translates to CASSPLTGGGNEQYF.

This clonotype was seen more than once but under ten times. This chain joins TRBV9 and TRBJ2-3; 8 positions match TRBD2. The trim removed 5 bases at V and 0 bases at J, leaving 8 bases unmatched. The CDR3 extends over 16 amino acids. The germline CDR1 and CDR2 sequences are SGDLS and YYNGEE. CDR3: CASSMTSGGSTDTQYF. The CDR3 DNA reads TGTGCCAGCAGTATGACGAGCGGGGGCAGCACAGATACGCAGTATTTT.

This chain links TRBV28 with TRBJ2-2; 10 positions agree with TRBD2. The CDR3 runs to 16 residues. V lost 5 bases to trimming and J lost 7 bases; unmatched junction nucleotides: 10. Germline loops: CDR1 MDHEN, CDR2 SYDVKM. CDR3 region: CASSGASGRVVGELFF. The CDR3 nucleotides are TGTGCCAGCAGTGGGGCTAGCGGGAGAGTGGTCGGGGAGCTGTTTTTT.

This clonotype was seen many times. The rearrangement joins TRBV29-1 to TRBJ2-7; no clear D. Per the germline V gene, CDR1 is SQVTM and CDR2 is ANQGSEA. Trimming left V 6 bases short and J 6 bases short, with 15 bases between. The CDR3 is 12 residues long. The CDR3 DNA is TGCAGCGTCGCCGGGCCAACCACCGAGCAGTACTTC. This codes for CSVAGPTTEQYF.

As to this clonotype: The germline gene is not matched at one end of the junction; a read error may be the cause. The V call is TRBV2, the J call TRBJ1-6, with 9 nucleotides matching TRBD1. This CDR3 comprises 18 residues. Germline assignment: CDR1 SNHLY and CDR2 FYNNEI. CDR3 protein: CASARDRERGGYNSLLHF. The CDR3 DNA follows: TGTGCCAGCGCCCGGGACAGGGAAAGAGGCGGCTATAATTCACTCCTCCACTTT.